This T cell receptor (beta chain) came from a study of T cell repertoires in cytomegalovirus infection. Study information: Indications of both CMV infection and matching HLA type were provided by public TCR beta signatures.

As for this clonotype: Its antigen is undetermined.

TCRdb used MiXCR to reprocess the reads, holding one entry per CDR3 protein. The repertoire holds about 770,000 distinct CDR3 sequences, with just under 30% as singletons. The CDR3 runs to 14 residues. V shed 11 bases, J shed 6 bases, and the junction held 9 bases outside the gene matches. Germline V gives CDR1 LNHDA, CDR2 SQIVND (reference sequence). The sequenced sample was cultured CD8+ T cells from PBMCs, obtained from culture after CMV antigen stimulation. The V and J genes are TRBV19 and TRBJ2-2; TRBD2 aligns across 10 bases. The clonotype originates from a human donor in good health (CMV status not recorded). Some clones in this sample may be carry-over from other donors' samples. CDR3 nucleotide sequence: TGTGCCGTCGTTAGCGGGGGGTCAGCCGGGGAGCTGTTTTTT. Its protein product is CAVVSGGSAGELFF.